The subject of this entry is one TCR beta chain. Its antigen is currently unknown. Germline V lookup: CDR1 SEHNR, CDR2 FQNEAQ (reference sequence). V shed 8 bases and J shed 3 bases, with 15 bases lying between them. This CDR3 contains 14 residues. The RNA input was about 0.45 to 1 ug, and it was reverse transcribed with random hexamers. TCR beta CDR3 was amplified by immunoSEQ multiplex PCR. This amplification extended across 54 Vbeta and 13 Jbeta segments. A single record per CDR3 protein comes from TCRdb applying MiXCR to the immunoSEQ multiplex PCR reads. The sample lists approximately 120,000 distinct CDR3 sequences; over 85% were seen once. CD8+ and CD4+ T cells were negatively isolated; TEMRA cells were FACS-enriched. This record belongs to a study of CD8 T cells in Susac syndrome. Study outcomes and limitations: The authors acknowledged that the study's TCR sequencing and HLA analysis involved relatively few individuals.

The sample taken for sequencing was CD8+ T cells from PBMCs. This chain connects TRBV7-9 to TRBJ2-3, with D tentatively TRBD1 (5 bases). The TCR originated in a human donor with multiple sclerosis. DNA of the CDR3: TGTGCCAGCCGGCCCAGGGTGGGGACAGATACGCAGTATTTT. Its translation: CASRPRVGTDTQYF.